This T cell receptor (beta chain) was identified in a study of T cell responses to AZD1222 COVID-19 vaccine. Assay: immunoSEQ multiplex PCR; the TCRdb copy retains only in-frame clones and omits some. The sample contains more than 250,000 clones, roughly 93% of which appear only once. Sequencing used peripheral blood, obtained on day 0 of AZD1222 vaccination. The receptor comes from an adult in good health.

CDR3 amino acids: CASGGSYEQYF. CDR3 sequence (DNA): TGTGCCAGCGGGGGTTCCTACGAGCAGTACTTC. This chain joins TRBV2 and TRBJ2-7; D tentatively fits TRBD1 or TRBD2 (5 bases each). Trimming removed 8 bases at V and 1 base at J, with 6 bases between. Germline CDR1 reads SNHLY; CDR2 reads FYNNEI. The length of the CDR3 is 11 residues. Full variable domain (rest looked up from reference TRBV2 and TRBJ2-7): EPEVTQTPSHQVTQMGQEVILRCVPISNHLYFYWYRQILGQKVEFLVSFYNNEISEKSEIFDDQFSVERPDGSNFTLKIRSTKLEDSAMYFCASGGSYEQYFGPGTRLTVT.